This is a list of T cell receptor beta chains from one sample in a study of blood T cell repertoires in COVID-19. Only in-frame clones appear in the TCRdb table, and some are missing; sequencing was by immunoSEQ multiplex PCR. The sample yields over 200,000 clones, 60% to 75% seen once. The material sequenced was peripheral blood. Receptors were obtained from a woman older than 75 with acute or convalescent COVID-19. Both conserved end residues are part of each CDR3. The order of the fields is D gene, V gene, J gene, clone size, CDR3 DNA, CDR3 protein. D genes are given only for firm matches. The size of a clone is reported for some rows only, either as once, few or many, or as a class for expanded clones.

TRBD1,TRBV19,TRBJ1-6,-,TGTGCCAGTAGTAGCGTTGTGACAGGGGAGGTTTCACCCCTCCACTTT,CASSSVVTGEVSPLHF
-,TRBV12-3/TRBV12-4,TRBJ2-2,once,TGTGCCAGCACCCTGACAAACACCGGGGAGCTGTTTTTT,CASTLTNTGELFF
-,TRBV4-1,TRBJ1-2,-,TGCGCCAGCAGCCAAGATGGGCGACAGGTGGTAAGAGGCTACACCTTC,CASSQDGRQVVRGYTF
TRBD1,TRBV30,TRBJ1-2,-,TGTGCCTGGAGTCGGGGACAGGGTGATGGCTACACCTTC,CAWSRGQGDGYTF
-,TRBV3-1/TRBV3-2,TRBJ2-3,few,TGTGCCAGCAGCCAAGGACTACCGACAAGCACAGATACGCAGTATTTT,CASSQGLPTSTDTQYF
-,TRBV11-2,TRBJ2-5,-,TGTGCCAGCAGCCTCGGACTAAGGGAGACCCAGTACTTC,CASSLGLRETQYF
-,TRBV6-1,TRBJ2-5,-,TGTGCCAGCAGAGAAGGGTACCGGGAGACCCAGTACTTC,CASREGYRETQYF
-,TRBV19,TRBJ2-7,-,TGTGCCAGTAGTATATCGACAGGAGGCAACGAGCAGTACTTC,CASSISTGGNEQYF
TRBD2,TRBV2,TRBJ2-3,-,TGTGCCACCCGGACTAGCGGACTCACAGATACGCAGTATTTT,CATRTSGLTDTQYF
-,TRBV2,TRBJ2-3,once,TGTGCCAGCAGGGTATGGGGACTGAGCACAGATACGCAGTATTTT,CASRVWGLSTDTQYF
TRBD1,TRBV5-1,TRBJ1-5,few,TGCGCCAATATGAGGGACAGGGGGCGTCGTGGGAGCAATCAGCCCCAGCATTTT,CANMRDRGRRGSNQPQHF
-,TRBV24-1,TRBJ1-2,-,TGTGCCACCAGTGACTCCCCTTCCGGTCTCCATGGCTACACCTTC,CATSDSPSGLHGYTF
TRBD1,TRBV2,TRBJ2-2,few,TGTGCCAGCAGAGGACAGGGGAACACCGGGGAGCTGTTTTTT,CASRGQGNTGELFF
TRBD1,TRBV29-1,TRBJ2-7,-,TGCAGCGCCCGACAGGGACAGGGGGCGTTGTCCTACGAGCAGTACTTC,CSARQGQGALSYEQYF
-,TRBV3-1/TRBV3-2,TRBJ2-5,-,TGTGCCAGCAGCCAAATACTAACGACTGAGACCCAGTACTTC,CASSQILTTETQYF
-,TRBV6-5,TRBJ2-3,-,TGTGCCAGCAAAGGGGACTGGCGCACAGATACGCAGTATTTT,CASKGDWRTDTQYF
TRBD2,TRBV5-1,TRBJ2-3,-,TGCGCCAGCAGCTTAATAGCGGGGGCCCTTACTGGCAGCACAGATACGCAGTATTTT,CASSLIAGALTGSTDTQYF
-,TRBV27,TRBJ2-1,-,TGTGCCACCATCGGTACGGACAATGGGATTTTGGATGAGCAGTTCTTC,CATIGTDNGILDEQFF
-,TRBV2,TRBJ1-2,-,TGTGCCAGCACTGGGGGAGCGGGTGGCTACACCTTC,CASTGGAGGYTF
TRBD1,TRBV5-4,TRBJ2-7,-,TGTGCCAGCAGCTTAGACAGGGCCAACGAGCAGTACTTC,CASSLDRANEQYF
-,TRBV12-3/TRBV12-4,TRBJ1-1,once,TGTGCCAGCAGTCGAACAGAGAACACTGAAGCTTTCTTT,CASSRTENTEAFF
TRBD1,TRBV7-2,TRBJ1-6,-,TGTGCCAGCAGCTTAGGGGGACAGAGCCACTTT,CASSLGGQSHF
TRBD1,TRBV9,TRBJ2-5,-,TGTGCCAGCAGCGTTGGGACAGATCAAGAGACCCAGTACTTC,CASSVGTDQETQYF
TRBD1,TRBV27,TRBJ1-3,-,TGTGCCAGCAGTCGGACAGGGGGAACTGGAAACACCATATATTTT,CASSRTGGTGNTIYF
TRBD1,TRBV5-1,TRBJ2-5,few,TGCGCCAGCAGCCGGGACAGGGGGGAGACCCAGTACTTC,CASSRDRGETQYF
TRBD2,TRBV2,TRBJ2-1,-,TGTGCCAGCAGCGACCCTAGGACTAGCACCGATGAGCAGTTCTTC,CASSDPRTSTDEQFF
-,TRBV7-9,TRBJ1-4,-,TGTGCCAGCAGCACCCAGGCCGGCCCTAATGAAAAACTGTTTTTT,CASSTQAGPNEKLFF
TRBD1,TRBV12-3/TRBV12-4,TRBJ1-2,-,TGTGCCAGCAGTTTACCGCCAGGGGGCGGCTACACCTTC,CASSLPPGGGYTF
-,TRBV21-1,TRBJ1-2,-,TGTGCCAGCAGCAAAGAGGGGTCGCACAGGGTTCAGAATGGCTACACCTTC,CASSKEGSHRVQNGYTF
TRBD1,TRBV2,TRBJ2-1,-,TGTGCCAGCAGCCGGGACAGTTACAATGAGCAGTTCTTC,CASSRDSYNEQFF
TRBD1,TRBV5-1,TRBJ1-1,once,TGCGCCAGCAGCTTTGGGGGGACAGGGGTTGGCGCTGAAGCTTTCTTT,CASSFGGTGVGAEAFF
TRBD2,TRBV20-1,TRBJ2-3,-,TGCAGTGCTAGTATCCTAGCGGGAGGTCTAGATACGCAGTATTTT,CSASILAGGLDTQYF
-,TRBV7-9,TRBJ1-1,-,TGTGCCAGCAGCATGGGGGAGGGTGCAGCTTTCTTT,CASSMGEGAAFF
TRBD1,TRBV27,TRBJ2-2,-,TGTGCCACGATTAGGGGGCAAACCGGGGAGCTGTTTTTT,CATIRGQTGELFF
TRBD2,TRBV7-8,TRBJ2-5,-,TGTGCCAGCAGCTTGCAGCGGGGGACTGGCGAGGAGACCCAGTACTTC,CASSLQRGTGEETQYF
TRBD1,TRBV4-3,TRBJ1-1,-,TGCGCCAGCAGCCAGGGGTTCGGACAGGGGGGTACTGAAGCTTTCTTT,CASSQGFGQGGTEAFF
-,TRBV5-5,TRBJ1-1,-,TGTGCCAGCAGTAAGTGGGGGGGCCAAAACACTGAAGCTTTCTTT,CASSKWGGQNTEAFF
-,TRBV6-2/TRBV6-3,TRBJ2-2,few,TGTGCCAGCAGCCTCCCCCTAGGAATGACCGGGGAGCTGTTTTTT,CASSLPLGMTGELFF
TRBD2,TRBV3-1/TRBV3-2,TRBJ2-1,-,TGTGCCAGCAGCCAAGGGTCTAGCGGGAGGCCGGGTGAGCAGTTCTTC,CASSQGSSGRPGEQFF
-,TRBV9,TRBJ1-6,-,TGTGCCAGCAGCCAGACCGGGACAAAGAATTCACCCCTCCACTTT,CASSQTGTKNSPLHF
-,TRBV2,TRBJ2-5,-,TGTGCCAGCAACTCGGGTTCGGTACCCCAAGAGACCCAGTACTTC,CASNSGSVPQETQYF
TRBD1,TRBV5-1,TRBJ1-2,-,TGCGCCAGCAGCTCCCGGCCCCCCAACAGGGGTAACTATGGCTACACCTTC,CASSSRPPNRGNYGYTF
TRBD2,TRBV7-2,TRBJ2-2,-,TGTGCCAGCAGAAAGCGGGGGAGCACCGGGGAGCTGTTTTTT,CASRKRGSTGELFF
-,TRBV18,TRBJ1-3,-,TGTGCCAGCTCACCACGAGGAGGTGGAAACACCATATATTTT,CASSPRGGGNTIYF
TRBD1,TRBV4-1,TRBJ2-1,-,TGCGCCAGCAGCCATTCGGGACAGGGAACCAATGAGCAGTTCTTC,CASSHSGQGTNEQFF
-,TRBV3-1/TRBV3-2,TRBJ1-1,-,TGTGCCAGCAGCCAAGCCCCGGGTAGAAGGATGAACACTGAAGCTTTCTTT,CASSQAPGRRMNTEAFF
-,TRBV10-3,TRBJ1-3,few,TGTGCCATCAGGCAGGCCGATTCTGGAAACACCATATATTTT,CAIRQADSGNTIYF
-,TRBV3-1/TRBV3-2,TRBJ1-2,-,TGTGCCAGCAGCCGAGGACACGGGAACTATGGCTACACCTTC,CASSRGHGNYGYTF
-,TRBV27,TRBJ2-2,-,TGTGCCAGCAGTCCGCCCCCCCGGACAGAGAACACCGGGGAGCTGTTTTTT,CASSPPPRTENTGELFF
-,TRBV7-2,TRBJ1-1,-,TGTGCCAGCAGAACCTCATTGGAGGGAACTATTGAAGCTTTCTTT,CASRTSLEGTIEAFF
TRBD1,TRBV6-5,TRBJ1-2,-,TGTGCCATCTGGACAGGGCAATATTTATATGGCTACACCTTC,CAIWTGQYLYGYTF
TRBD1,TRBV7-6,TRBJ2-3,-,TGTGCCAGCAGCTTAGCGAGGGACAGGGGAGATACGCAGTATTTT,CASSLARDRGDTQYF
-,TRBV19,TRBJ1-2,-,TGTGCCGCAACTGGGGCGTGGGGGCCCGGAGGAGGCTACACCTTC,CAATGAWGPGGGYTF
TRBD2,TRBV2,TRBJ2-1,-,TGTGCCAGCAGTGAAGCGACTAGCGGGAGGCGGGTTGAGCAGTTCTTC,CASSEATSGRRVEQFF